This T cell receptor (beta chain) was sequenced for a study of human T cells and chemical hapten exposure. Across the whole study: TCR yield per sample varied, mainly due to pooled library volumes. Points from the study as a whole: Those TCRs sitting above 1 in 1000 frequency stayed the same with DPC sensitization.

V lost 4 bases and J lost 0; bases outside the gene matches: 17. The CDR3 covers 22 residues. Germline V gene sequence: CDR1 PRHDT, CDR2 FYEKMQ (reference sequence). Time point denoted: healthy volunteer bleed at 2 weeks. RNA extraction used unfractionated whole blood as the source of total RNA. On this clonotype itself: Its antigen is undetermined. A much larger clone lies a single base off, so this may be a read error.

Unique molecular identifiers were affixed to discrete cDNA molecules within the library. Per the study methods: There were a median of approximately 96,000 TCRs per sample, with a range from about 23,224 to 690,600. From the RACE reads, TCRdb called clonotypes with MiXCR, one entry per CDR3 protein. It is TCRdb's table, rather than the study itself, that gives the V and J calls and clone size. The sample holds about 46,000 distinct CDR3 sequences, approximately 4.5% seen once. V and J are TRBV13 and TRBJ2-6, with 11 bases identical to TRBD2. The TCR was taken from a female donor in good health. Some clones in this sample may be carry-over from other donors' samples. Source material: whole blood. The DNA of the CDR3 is TGTGCCAGCAGCTCCCCAGACCTGGAACTAGCGGGGGTGAGCTCTGGGGCCAACGTCCTGACTTTC. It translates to CASSSPDLELAGVSSGANVLTF.